This entry lists 10 T cell receptor beta chains sequenced from one sample in a study of identical twins (dated by TCRdb to the mid-2010s). Receptor amplification or capture employed 5' RACE. TCRdb shows the sequencer as Illumina HiSeq 2000. In TCRdb, the public reads were trimmed at Q25 with fastp and aligned with MiXCR, with productive beta chains retained. A single entry per CDR3 protein holds the most common genes and DNA from its merged rows. The sample records 700,000 or so distinct CDR3 sequences, less than 10% of which are singletons. The ten largest account for roughly 0.9% of the sample. These records were also assigned to another study, of yellow fever vaccine responses in identical twins.

The sample comprised PBMCs. These receptors all come from a woman younger than 30 in good health.

The CDR3 DNA reads as TGTGCCAGCAGCTTATTATGGGGGCAGGGCTCCTACAATGAGCAGTTCTTC. Residues: CASSLLWGQGSYNEQFF. V is TRBV11-1 and J is TRBJ2-1; D possibly corresponds to TRBD1 (6 bases). V was clipped by 2 bases and J by 0 bases, with 14 bases between them. Germline CDR1 and CDR2: SGHAT and FQDESV (reference sequence). The CDR3 runs to 17 residues.

This clonotype was seen repeatedly, ten times or more. The chain uses TRBV12-3 or TRBV12-4 and TRBJ1-6; D gene uncertain. The CDR3 has 13 residues. V was clipped by 5 bases and J by 9 bases, with 11 bases between them. The CDR3 is CASSPRPLSPLHF. The CDR3 nucleotides are TGTGCCAGCAGTCCCCGGCCACTTTCACCCCTCCACTTT.

This chain uses TRBV7-9 with TRBJ2-3; 10 positions agree with TRBD2. This CDR3 is built from 17 residues. CDR1 is SEHNR, CDR2 FQNEAQ, per germline (reference sequence). V dropped 0 bases and J dropped 4; count of bases not matched to a gene: 7. The DNA of the CDR3 is TGTGCCAGCAGCTTAGCTGAATTAGCGGGAGGTCCAGATACGCAGTATTTT. It yields the protein CASSLAELAGGPDTQYF.

This clonotype was detected only a few times. The rearrangement joins TRBV20-1 to TRBJ2-7; no firm D call. The CDR3 sequence is 12 residues long. Trimming took off 7 bases at V and 6 bases at J, with 16 bases between the two ends. Germline loops: CDR1 DFQATT, CDR2 SNEGSKA (reference sequence). CDR3 DNA sequence: TGCAGTGGATCCCTGGTTTCTCTCGAGCAGTACTTC. It is translated as CSGSLVSLEQYF.

This clonotype came up a few times. The rearrangement joins TRBV20-1 to TRBJ2-1; the match to TRBD2 covers 7 bases. V shed 2 bases and J 1 base; nucleotides not matched to a gene: 8. CDR3 length equals 16 residues. Germline values: CDR1 DFQATT, CDR2 SNEGSKA (reference sequence). This CDR3 reads CSARSSSGASYNEQFF. CDR3 nucleotide sequence: TGCAGTGCTAGATCTTCCAGCGGGGCTTCCTACAATGAGCAGTTCTTC.

In this sample, this clonotype turned up many times. The chain couples TRBV7-6 to TRBJ1-2; no clear D gene. Germline V gives CDR1 SGHVS, CDR2 FNYEAQ. This CDR3 contains 16 residues. Trimming shortened V by 3 bases and J by 0 bases, and 14 bases separated the two germline ends. CDR3 in amino acids: CASSLFPGRANYGYTF. CDR3 DNA sequence: TGTGCCAGCAGCTTGTTTCCGGGCCGAGCTAACTATGGCTACACCTTC. The complete variable domain, with remaining parts taken from reference TRBV7-6 and TRBJ1-2, reads GAGVSQSPRYKVTKRGQDVALRCDPISGHVSLYWYRQALGQGPEFLTYFNYEAQQDKSGLPNDRFSAERPEGSISTLTIQRTEQRDSAMYRCASSLFPGRANYGYTFGSGTRLTVV.

The chain joins TRBV14 to TRBJ2-2, with D possibly TRBD2 on 6 matching bases. This CDR3 is built from 15 residues. Deletions cut 4 bases from V and 3 bases from J, with 12 bases between. The V gene's germline CDR1 is SGHDN and CDR2 FVKESK. CDR3: CASSRIAEYTGELFF. The CDR3 nucleotides are TGTGCCAGCAGCCGTATAGCGGAGTACACCGGGGAGCTGTTTTTT.

In its sample, this clonotype was seen a few times. This chain connects TRBV3-1 to TRBJ2-7, with 8 bases matching TRBD1. Germline CDR1 and CDR2: LGHDT and YNNKEL (reference sequence). V lost 1 base to trimming and J lost 5 bases; unmatched junction nucleotides: 13. The CDR3 has 17 amino acids. The CDR3 sequence: CASSQGLATGVADEQYF. The CDR3 DNA reads as TGTGCCAGCAGCCAAGGATTGGCGACAGGGGTGGCGGACGAGCAGTACTTC.

This clonotype appeared a few times. The CDR3 loop is CASSLAQGAHEKLFF. The CDR3 DNA reads as TGTGCCAGCAGCTTAGCACAGGGGGCGCATGAAAAACTGTTTTTT. The chain has TRBV7-9 and TRBJ1-4, with 9 bases identical to TRBD1. This CDR3 is built from 15 residues. Germline V gene lookup returns CDR1 SEHNR and CDR2 FQNEAQ (reference sequence). The V gene end was trimmed by 0 bases and the J gene end by 6 bases; junction bases not matched to a gene: 2. Supplemented by reference TRBV7-9 and TRBJ1-4, the full variable domain reads DTGVSQNPRHKITKRGQNVTFRCDPISEHNRLYWYRQTLGQGPEFLTYFQNEAQLEKSRLLSDRFSAERPKGSFSTLEIQRTEQGDSAMYLCASSLAQGAHEKLFFGSGTQLSVL.

This clonotype has more than one count but fewer than ten. The rearrangement joins TRBV10-3 to TRBJ2-3; 9 bases fit TRBD1. The length of the CDR3 is 16 residues. The V gene end was trimmed by 3 bases and the J gene end by 0 bases; junction bases not matched to a gene: 4. The germline V gene encodes CDR1 ENHRY and CDR2 SYGVKD. The CDR3 nucleotides are TGTGCCATCAGTGACTGGGACAGGGAAAGCACAGATACGCAGTATTTT. It encodes CAISDWDRESTDTQYF.